This TCR beta chain was obtained from a study of human T cells and chemical hapten exposure. For the study at large: Application of 0.01% DPC to the upper back was done by patch test, with a reading at 6 days. General study points: Sensitization with DPC brought no change to TCRs above 1 in 1000 in frequency.

TCRdb passed the RACE reads through MiXCR, listing each CDR3 protein once. The sample holds around 300,000 distinct CDR3 sequences, around 5.5% seen once. Time point noted: pre-sensitization, week 0. As to treatment: therapeutic diphenylcyclopropenone sensitization with weekly scalp DPC. Blood sampling occurred before each patch-test application. Donors, patients with alopecia ranging from 18 to 70 years old and judged suitable for DPC, provided samples. This clonotype occurred a few times. Its antigen is not identified. This TCR derives from a woman in her late teens or twenties with alopecia areata. Some clones in this sample may be carry-over from other donors' samples. The starting material was whole blood, obtained in connection with sensitization to the hapten diphenylcyclopropenone (DPC).

This CDR3 is CASSGGMNTEAFF. CDR3 coding DNA: TGTGCCAGCAGCGGGGGTATGAACACTGAAGCTTTCTTT. V usage is TRBV4-2 and J usage is TRBJ1-1, with D tentatively TRBD1 (5 bases). Trimming removed 5 bases from V and 0 bases from J, with 7 bases in between. Germline V gene sequence: CDR1 LGHNA, CDR2 YNFKEQ. The CDR3 covers 13 residues.